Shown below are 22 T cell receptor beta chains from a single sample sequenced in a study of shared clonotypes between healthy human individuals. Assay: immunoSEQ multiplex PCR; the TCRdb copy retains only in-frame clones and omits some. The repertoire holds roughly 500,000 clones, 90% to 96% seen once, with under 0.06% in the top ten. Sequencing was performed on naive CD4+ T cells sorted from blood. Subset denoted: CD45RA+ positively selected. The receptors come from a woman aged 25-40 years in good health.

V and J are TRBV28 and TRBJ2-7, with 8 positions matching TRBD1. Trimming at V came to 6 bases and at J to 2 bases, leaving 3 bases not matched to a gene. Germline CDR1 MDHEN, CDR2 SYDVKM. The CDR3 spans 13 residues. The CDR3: CASRPRGPYEQYF. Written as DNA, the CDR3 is TGTGCCAGCAGGCCCAGGGGGCCCTACGAGCAGTACTTC.

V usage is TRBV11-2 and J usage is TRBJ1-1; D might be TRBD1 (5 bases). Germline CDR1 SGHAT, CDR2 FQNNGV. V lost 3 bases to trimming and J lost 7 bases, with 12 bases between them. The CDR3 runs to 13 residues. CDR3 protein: CASSFVLGGEAFF. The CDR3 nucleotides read TGTGCCAGCAGCTTTGTCCTGGGGGGTGAAGCTTTCTTT. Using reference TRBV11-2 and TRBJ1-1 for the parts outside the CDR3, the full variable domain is EAGVAQSPRYKIIEKRQSVAFWCNPISGHATLYWYQQILGQGPKLLIQFQNNGVVDDSQLPKDRFSAERLKGVDSTLKIQPAKLEDSAVYLCASSFVLGGEAFFGQGTRLTVV.

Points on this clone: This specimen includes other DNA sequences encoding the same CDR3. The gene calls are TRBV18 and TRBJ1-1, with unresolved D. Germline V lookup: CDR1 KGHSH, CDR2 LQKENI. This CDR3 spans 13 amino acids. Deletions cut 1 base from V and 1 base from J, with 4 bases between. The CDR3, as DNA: TGTGCCAGCTCACCACAAGGGAACACTGAAGCTTTCTTT. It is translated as CASSPQGNTEAFF.

The DNA for the CDR3 is TGTGCCACCCAGGGGTCCACCTACGAGCAGTACTTC. Translated: CATQGSTYEQYF. V is TRBV15 and J is TRBJ2-7, with D possibly being TRBD1 (6 bases). The CDR3 runs to 12 residues. Germline CDR1 reads LNHNV; CDR2 reads YYDKDF (reference sequence). V was clipped by 8 bases and J by 2 bases, with 10 bases between them.

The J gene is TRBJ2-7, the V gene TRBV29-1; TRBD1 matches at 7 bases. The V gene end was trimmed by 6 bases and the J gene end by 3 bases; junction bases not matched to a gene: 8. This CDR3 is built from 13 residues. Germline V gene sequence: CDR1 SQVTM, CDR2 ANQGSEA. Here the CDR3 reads CSVTDRVGYEQYF. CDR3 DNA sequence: TGCAGCGTCACTGACAGGGTGGGCTACGAGCAGTACTTC.

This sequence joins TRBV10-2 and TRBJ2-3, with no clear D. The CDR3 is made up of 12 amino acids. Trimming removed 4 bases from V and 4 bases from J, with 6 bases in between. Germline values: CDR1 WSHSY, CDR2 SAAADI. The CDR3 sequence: CASSVLSDTQYF. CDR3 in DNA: TGCGCCAGCAGTGTACTTTCAGATACGCAGTATTTT.

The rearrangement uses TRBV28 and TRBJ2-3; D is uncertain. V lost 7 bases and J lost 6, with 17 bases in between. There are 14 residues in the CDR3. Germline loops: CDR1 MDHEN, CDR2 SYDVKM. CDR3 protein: CASTSRGLGDTQYF. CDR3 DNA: TGTGCCAGCACCTCCCGAGGCCTAGGGGATACGCAGTATTTT.

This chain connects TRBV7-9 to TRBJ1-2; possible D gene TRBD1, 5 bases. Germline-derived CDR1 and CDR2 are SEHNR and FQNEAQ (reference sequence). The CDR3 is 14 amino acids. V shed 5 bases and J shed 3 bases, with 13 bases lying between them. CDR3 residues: CASSQPGKDYGYTF. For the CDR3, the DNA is TGTGCCAGCAGCCAGCCAGGGAAAGACTATGGCTACACCTTC. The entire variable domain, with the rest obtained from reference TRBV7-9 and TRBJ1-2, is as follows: DTGVSQNPRHKITKRGQNVTFRCDPISEHNRLYWYRQTLGQGPEFLTYFQNEAQLEKSRLLSDRFSAERPKGSFSTLEIQRTEQGDSAMYLCASSQPGKDYGYTFGSGTRLTVV.

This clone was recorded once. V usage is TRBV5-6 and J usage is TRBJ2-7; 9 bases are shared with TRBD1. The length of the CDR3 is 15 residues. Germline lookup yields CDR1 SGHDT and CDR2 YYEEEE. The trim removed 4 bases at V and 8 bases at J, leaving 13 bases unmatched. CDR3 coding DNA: TGTGCCAGCAGCCCCACCGGGACAGGGACTGTCAAGCAGTACTTC. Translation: CASSPTGTGTVKQYF.

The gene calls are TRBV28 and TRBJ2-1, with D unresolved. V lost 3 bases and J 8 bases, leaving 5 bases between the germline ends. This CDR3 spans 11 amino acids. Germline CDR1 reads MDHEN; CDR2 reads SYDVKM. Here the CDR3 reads CASSFLHEQFF. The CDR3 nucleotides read TGTGCCAGCAGTTTCCTCCATGAGCAGTTCTTC.

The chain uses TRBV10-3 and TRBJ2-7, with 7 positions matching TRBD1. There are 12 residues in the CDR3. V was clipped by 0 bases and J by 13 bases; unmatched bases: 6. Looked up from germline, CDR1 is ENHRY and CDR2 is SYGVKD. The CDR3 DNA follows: TGTGCCATCAGTGAGTCGAGCGACAGGGAATACTTC. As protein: CAISESSDREYF.

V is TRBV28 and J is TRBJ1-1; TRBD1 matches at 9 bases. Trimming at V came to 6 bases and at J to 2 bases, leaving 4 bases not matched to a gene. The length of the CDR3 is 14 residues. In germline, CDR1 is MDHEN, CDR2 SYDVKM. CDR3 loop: CASSLQGANTEAFF. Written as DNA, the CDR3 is TGTGCCAGCAGCTTACAGGGGGCAAACACTGAAGCTTTCTTT.

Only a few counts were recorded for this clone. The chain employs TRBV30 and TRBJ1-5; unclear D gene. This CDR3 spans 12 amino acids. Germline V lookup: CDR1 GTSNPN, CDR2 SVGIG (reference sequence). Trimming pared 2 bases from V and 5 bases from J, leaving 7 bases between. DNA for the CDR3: TGTGCCTGGAGTTTGGTCGATCAGCCCCAGCATTTT. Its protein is CAWSLVDQPQHF.

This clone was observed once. The CDR3 reads CASSSAGTDGNTIYF. CDR3 DNA sequence: TGTGCCAGCAGCTCCGCCGGGACAGACGGAAACACCATATATTTT. The chain is built from TRBV28 and TRBJ1-3; TRBD1 aligns across 7 bases. The CDR3 has 15 amino acids. Per the germline V gene, CDR1 is MDHEN and CDR2 is SYDVKM. J lost 4 bases, V lost 6 bases, and 9 bases had no gene match.

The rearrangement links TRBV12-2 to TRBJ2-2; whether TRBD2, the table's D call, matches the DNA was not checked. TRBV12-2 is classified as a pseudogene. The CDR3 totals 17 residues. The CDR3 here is CASRSGSRDCWTGELFF. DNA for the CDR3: TGTGCAAGTCGCTCCGGGAGCAGGGATTGTTGGACCGGGGAGCTGTTTTTT.

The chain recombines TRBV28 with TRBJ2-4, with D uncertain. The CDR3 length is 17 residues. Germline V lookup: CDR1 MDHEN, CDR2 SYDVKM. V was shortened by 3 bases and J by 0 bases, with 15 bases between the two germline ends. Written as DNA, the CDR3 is TGTGCCAGCAGTTTTTCCCACCGTGGTTTAGCCAAAAACATTCAGTACTTC. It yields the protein CASSFSHRGLAKNIQYF.

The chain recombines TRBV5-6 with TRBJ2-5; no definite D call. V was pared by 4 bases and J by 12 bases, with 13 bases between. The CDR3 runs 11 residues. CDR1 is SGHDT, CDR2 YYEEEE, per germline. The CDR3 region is CASSIGPSEYF. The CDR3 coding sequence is TGTGCCAGCAGCATAGGCCCCAGCGAGTACTTC.

This CDR3 reads CASPEYTEAFF. In nucleotides, the CDR3 is TGTGCCAGCCCAGAATACACTGAAGCTTTCTTT. The V and J genes are TRBV5-8 and TRBJ1-1; D remains ambiguous. With 7 bases removed from V and 3 bases from J, the gap between germline ends came to 7 bases. CDR3 length equals 11 residues. From germline, CDR1 is SGHTS and CDR2 YDEGEE.

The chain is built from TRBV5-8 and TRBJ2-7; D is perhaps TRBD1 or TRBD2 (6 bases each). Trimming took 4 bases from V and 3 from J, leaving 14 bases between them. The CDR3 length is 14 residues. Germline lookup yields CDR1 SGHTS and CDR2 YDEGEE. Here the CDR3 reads CASSAAGHFYEQYF. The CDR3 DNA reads TGTGCCAGCAGCGCGGCGGGACATTTCTACGAGCAGTACTTC.

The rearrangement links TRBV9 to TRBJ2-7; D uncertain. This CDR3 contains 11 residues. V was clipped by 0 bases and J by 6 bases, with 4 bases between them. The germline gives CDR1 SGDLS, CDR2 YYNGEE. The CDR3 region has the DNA TGTGCCAGCAGCGTAGGTACCGAGCAGTACTTC. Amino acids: CASSVGTEQYF.

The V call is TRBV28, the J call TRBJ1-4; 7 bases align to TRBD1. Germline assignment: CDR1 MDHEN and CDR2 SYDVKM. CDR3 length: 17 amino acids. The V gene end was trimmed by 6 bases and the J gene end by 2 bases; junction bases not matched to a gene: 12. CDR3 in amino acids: CASSSQGTFGTNEKLFF. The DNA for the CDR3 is TGTGCCAGCAGCTCACAGGGGACTTTTGGGACTAATGAAAAACTGTTTTTT.

CDR3 coding DNA: TGTGCCAGCAGTGCTCACATGGGCAATCAGCCCCAGCATTTT. This sequence encodes CASSAHMGNQPQHF. The chain combines TRBV28 with TRBJ1-5; no clear D. With 5 bases removed from V and 2 bases from J, the gap between germline ends came to 10 bases. The germline V gene has CDR1 MDHEN and CDR2 SYDVKM. The CDR3 loop spans 14 amino acids.